The next 5 T cell receptor beta chains were all read from a single sample in a study of T cells after yellow fever vaccination. TCRdb redid the calling of the 5' RACE reads with MiXCR, one entry per CDR3 protein. The table records 300,000 or so distinct CDR3 sequences, around 6.8% of them present only once. The sequencing here drew on PBMCs, taken roughly seven weeks after the first yellow fever vaccination. The receptors here all came from a man in his late teens or twenties who received the YFV17D yellow fever vaccine.

There are many counts of this clonotype. The rearrangement links TRBV20-1 to TRBJ2-5; D is uncertain. V dropped 0 bases and J dropped 1 base, with 9 bases sitting between them. Germline values: CDR1 DFQATT, CDR2 SNEGSKA (reference sequence). The CDR3 contains 14 residues. The CDR3 DNA reads TGCAGTGCTAGAGATCTAGGCAGCCAAGAGACCCAGTACTTC. It encodes CSARDLGSQETQYF.

This clonotype was recorded at least ten times. The rearrangement links TRBV12-3 or TRBV12-4 to TRBJ2-7; D perhaps matches TRBD1 (6 bases). This CDR3 comprises 12 residues. V lost 5 bases to trimming and J lost 3 bases, with 8 bases between them. The CDR3 bases are TGTGCCAGCAGTCAGGGGATCTACGAGCAGTACTTC. It encodes CASSQGIYEQYF.

This clonotype was seen only a few times. The V and J genes are TRBV7-2 and TRBJ2-2; possible D gene TRBD1, 6 bases. The V gene's germline CDR1 is SGHTA and CDR2 FQGNSA. The CDR3 has 15 residues. Trimming pared 1 base from V and 5 bases from J, leaving 11 bases between. Written as DNA, the CDR3 is TGTGCCAGCAGCTTAGGTGGGGGCCCGACCGGGGAGCTGTTTTTT. Translating it yields CASSLGGGPTGELFF.

The chain joins TRBV7-3 to TRBJ2-1, with D unclear. Germline lookup yields CDR1 SGHTA and CDR2 FQGTGA. This CDR3 comprises 14 residues. V lost 5 bases to trimming and J lost 5 bases, with 13 bases between them. This chain's CDR3 is CASSHRLFDNEQFF. CDR3 bases: TGTGCCAGCAGCCACCGACTGTTCGACAATGAGCAGTTCTTC.

The rearrangement uses TRBV5-1 and TRBJ2-3, with TRBD2 identical over 9 bases. The CDR3 runs 16 residues. Losses at the gene ends were 4 bases for V and 5 bases for J; bases not matched to a gene: 11. CDR1 and CDR2 (germline): SGHRS, YFSETQ. CDR3 amino acids: CASSVSGGPGGDTQYF. The CDR3 coding sequence is TGCGCCAGCAGCGTCAGCGGGGGGCCCGGAGGAGATACGCAGTATTTT.